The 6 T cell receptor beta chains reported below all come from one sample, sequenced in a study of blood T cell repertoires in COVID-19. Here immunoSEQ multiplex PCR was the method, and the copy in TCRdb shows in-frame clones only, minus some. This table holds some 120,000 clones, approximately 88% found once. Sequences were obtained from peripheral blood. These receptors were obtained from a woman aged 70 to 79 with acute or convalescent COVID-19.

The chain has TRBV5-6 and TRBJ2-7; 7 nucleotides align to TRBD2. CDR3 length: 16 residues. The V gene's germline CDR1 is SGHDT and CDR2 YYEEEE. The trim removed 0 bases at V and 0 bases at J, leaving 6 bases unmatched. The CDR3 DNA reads TGTGCCAGCAGCTTGGGATGGCCTAGCGGCTCCTACGAGCAGTACTTC. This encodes CASSLGWPSGSYEQYF.

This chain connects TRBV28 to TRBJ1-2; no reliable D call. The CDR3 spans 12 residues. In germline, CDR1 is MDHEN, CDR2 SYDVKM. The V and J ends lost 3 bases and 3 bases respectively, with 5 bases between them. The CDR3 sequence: CASSFLHYGYTF. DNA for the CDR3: TGTGCCAGCAGTTTTCTACACTATGGCTACACCTTC.

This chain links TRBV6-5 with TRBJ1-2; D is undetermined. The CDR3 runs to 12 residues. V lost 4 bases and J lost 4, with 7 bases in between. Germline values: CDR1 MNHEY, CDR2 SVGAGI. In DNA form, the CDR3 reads TGTGCCAGCAGTTCGGGTTCCTATGGCTACACCTTC. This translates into CASSSGSYGYTF.

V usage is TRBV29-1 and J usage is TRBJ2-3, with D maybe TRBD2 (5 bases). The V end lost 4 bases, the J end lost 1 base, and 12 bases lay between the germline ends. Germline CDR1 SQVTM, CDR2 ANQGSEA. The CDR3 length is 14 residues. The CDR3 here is CSVVLRDGTDTQYF. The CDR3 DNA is TGCAGCGTTGTATTGAGGGATGGCACAGATACGCAGTATTTT.

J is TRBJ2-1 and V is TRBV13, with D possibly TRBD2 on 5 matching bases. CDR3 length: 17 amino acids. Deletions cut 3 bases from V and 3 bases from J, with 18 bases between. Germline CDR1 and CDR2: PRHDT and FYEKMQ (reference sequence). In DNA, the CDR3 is TGTGCCAGCAGCTTGTTTCGCGGGTCGGGAATCTACAATGAGCAGTTCTTC. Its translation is CASSLFRGSGIYNEQFF.

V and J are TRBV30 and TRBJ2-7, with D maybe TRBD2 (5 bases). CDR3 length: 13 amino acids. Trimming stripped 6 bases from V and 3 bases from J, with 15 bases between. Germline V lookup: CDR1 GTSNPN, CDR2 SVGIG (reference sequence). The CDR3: CACSPGGIYEQYF. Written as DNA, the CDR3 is TGTGCCTGTTCGCCCGGAGGAATCTACGAGCAGTACTTC. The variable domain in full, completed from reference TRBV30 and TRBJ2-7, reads SQTIHQWPATLVQPVGSPLSLECTVEGTSNPNLYWYRQAAGRGLQLLFYSVGIGQISSEVPQNLSASRPQDRQFILSSKKLLLSDSGFYLCACSPGGIYEQYFGPGTRLTVT.